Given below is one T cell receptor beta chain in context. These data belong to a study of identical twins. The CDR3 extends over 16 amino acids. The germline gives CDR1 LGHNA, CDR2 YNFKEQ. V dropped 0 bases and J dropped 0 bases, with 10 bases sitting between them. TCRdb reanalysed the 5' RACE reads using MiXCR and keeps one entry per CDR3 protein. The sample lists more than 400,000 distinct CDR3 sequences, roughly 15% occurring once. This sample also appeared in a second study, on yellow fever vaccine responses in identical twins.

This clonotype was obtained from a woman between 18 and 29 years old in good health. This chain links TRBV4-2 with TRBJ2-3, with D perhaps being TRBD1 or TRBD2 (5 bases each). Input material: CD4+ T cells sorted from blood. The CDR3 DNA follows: TGTGCCAGCAGCCAAGACGACGGGGCTAGCACAGATACGCAGTATTTT. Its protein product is CASSQDDGASTDTQYF.